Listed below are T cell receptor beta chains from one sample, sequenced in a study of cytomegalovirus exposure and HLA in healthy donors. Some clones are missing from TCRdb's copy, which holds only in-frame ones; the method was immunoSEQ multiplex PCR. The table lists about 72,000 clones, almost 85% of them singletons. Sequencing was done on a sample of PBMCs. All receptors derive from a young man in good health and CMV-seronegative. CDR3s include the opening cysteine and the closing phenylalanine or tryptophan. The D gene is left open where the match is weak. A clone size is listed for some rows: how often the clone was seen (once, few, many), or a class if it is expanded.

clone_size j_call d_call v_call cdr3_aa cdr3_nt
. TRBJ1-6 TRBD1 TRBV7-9 CASSYQGTGGVNSPLHF TGTGCCAGCAGCTACCAAGGGACAGGGGGTGTTAATTCACCCCTCCACTTT
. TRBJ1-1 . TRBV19 CASSVGLLRSTEAFF TGTGCCAGTAGTGTCGGACTGTTGAGGAGCACTGAAGCTTTCTTT
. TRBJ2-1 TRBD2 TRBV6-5 CASSYLELAGHNEQFF TGTGCCAGCAGTTACTTAGAACTAGCGGGACACAATGAGCAGTTCTTC
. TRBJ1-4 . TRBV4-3 CASSQEVEGVDEKLFF TGCGCCAGCAGCCAAGAGGTCGAGGGCGTCGATGAAAAACTGTTTTTT
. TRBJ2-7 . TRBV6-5 CASRRVIAGKGEQYF TGTGCCAGCCGAAGAGTGATTGCGGGTAAGGGCGAGCAGTACTTC
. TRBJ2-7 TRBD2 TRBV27 CASKFERGSYEQYF TGTGCCAGCAAGTTTGAGCGGGGCTCCTACGAGCAGTACTTC
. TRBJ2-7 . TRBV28 CASSLGRYYEQYF TGTGCCAGCAGTTTGGGGCGGTACTACGAGCAGTACTTC
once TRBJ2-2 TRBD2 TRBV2 CASGVGTSSTGELFF TGTGCCAGCGGGGTTGGGACTAGCAGCACCGGGGAGCTGTTTTTT
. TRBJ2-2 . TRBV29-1 CSVLQGYDSGELFF TGCAGCGTTCTGCAGGGATATGACTCCGGGGAGCTGTTTTTT
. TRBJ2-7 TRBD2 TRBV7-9 CASSFAGVGSYEQYF TGTGCCAGCAGCTTTGCGGGAGTGGGATCCTACGAGCAGTACTTC
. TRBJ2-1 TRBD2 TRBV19 CASSIVSGGAGNEQFF TGTGCCAGTAGTATAGTCAGCGGGGGGGCCGGGAATGAGCAGTTCTTC
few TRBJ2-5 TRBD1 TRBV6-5 CASGLQGPQETQYF TGTGCCAGCGGGCTACAGGGGCCCCAAGAGACCCAGTACTTC
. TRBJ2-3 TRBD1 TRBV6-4 CASSEGTGGADTQYF TGTGCCAGCAGTGAGGGGACAGGGGGCGCAGATACGCAGTATTTT
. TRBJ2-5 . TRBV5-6 CASSFLQGDRGTQYF TGTGCCAGCAGCTTTCTACAGGGAGATAGGGGGACCCAGTACTTC
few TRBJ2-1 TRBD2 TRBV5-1 CASSRPEDHHGAQLAGEANEQFF TGCGCCAGCAGCCGACCGGAAGATCACCACGGCGCCCAACTAGCGGGAGAGGCGAATGAGCAGTTCTTC
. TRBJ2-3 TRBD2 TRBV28 CASTLGGVRDTQYF TGTGCCAGCACCCTCGGGGGGGTCAGGGATACGCAGTATTTT
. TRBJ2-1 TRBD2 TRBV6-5 CASKRPGLPNNEQFF TGTGCCAGCAAACGACCGGGACTACCAAACAATGAGCAGTTCTTC
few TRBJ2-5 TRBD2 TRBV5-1 CASSLGLAGRGQETQYF TGCGCCAGCAGCTTGGGGCTAGCGGGAAGGGGGCAAGAGACCCAGTACTTC
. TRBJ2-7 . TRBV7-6 CASSLLVVRGNQSYEQYF TGTGCCAGCAGCTTACTTGTCGTTAGGGGGAACCAATCTTACGAGCAGTACTTC
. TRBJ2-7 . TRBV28 CASTSMGAAEQYF TGTGCCAGCACCAGTATGGGTGCGGCCGAGCAGTACTTC
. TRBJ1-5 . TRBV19 CASSTQGVGQPQHF TGTGCCAGTAGTACACAGGGAGTCGGGCAGCCCCAGCATTTT
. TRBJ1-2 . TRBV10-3 CAISEGQILTGYTF TGTGCCATCAGTGAGGGACAGATTTTGACCGGCTACACCTTC
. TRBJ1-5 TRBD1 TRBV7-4 CASSLGTGEDSDQPQHF TGTGCCAGCAGCTTAGGGACAGGGGAAGATTCAGATCAGCCCCAGCATTTT
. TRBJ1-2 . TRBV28 CASKKVENNGYTF TGTGCCAGCAAAAAGGTGGAGAATAATGGCTACACCTTC
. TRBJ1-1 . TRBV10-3 CAIRGENTEAFF TGTGCCATCAGGGGAGAGAACACTGAAGCTTTCTTT
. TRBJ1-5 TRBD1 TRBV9 CASSGGQGEDQPQHF TGTGCCAGCAGCGGGGGACAGGGTGAAGATCAGCCCCAGCATTTT
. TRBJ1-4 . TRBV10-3 CAISESLQGPAEKLFF TGTGCCATCAGTGAGTCTCTCCAGGGGCCTGCCGAAAAACTGTTTTTT
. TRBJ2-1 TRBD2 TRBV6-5 CASSYPGTSGIRQFF TGTGCCAGCAGTTATCCCGGGACTAGCGGGATTAGGCAGTTCTTC
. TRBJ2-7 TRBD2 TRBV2 CASSVDSGSYEQYF TGTGCCAGCAGTGTCGATAGCGGGAGTTACGAGCAGTACTTC
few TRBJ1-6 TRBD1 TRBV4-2 CASSQVSQGDSPLHF TGTGCCAGCAGCCAAGTGAGTCAGGGGGACTCCCCCCTCCACTTT
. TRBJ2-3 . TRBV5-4 CASSPAGQVTDTQYF TGTGCCAGCAGCCCAGCGGGACAGGTCACAGATACGCAGTATTTT
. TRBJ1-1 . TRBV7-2 CASSPRGYTEAFF TGTGCCAGCAGCCCCAGGGGATACACTGAAGCTTTCTTT
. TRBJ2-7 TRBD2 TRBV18 CASSPRTSGGSYEQYF TGTGCCAGCTCACCGCGGACTAGCGGGGGCTCCTACGAGCAGTACTTC
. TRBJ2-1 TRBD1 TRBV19 CASSIGQGPFNEQFF TGTGCCAGTAGCATAGGACAGGGGCCTTTCAATGAGCAGTTCTTC
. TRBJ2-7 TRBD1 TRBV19 CASSMGQGSYEQYF TGTGCCAGTAGTATGGGACAGGGTTCCTACGAGCAGTACTTC
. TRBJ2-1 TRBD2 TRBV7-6 CASSLALRRTSGPGRYYNEQFF TGTGCCAGCAGCTTAGCGCTGAGGAGGACTAGCGGGCCCGGACGTTATTACAATGAGCAGTTCTTC
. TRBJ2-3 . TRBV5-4 CASSPDSTDTQYF TGTGCCAGCAGCCCGGACTCGACAGATACGCAGTATTTT
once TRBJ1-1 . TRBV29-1 CSVEDEASLPAFF TGCAGCGTTGAAGATGAGGCCTCCTTGCCAGCTTTCTTT
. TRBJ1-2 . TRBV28 CASSLAGSGYTF TGTGCCAGCAGTTTGGCAGGGTCAGGCTACACCTTC
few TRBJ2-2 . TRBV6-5 CASSYSTISLPGELFF TGTGCCAGCAGTTACTCGACAATATCTCTCCCCGGGGAGCTGTTTTTT
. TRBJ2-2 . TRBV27 CAGQQENTGELFF TGTGCCGGGCAACAGGAGAACACCGGGGAGCTGTTTTTT
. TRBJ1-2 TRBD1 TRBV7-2 CASSLRQGNYGYTF TGTGCCAGCAGCTTACGACAGGGGAACTATGGCTACACCTTC
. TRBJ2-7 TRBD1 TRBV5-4 CASSSERDSSEQYF TGTGCCAGCAGCTCAGAGAGGGACAGTTCAGAGCAGTACTTC
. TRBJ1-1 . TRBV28 CASGGANTEAFF TGTGCCAGTGGTGGGGCGAACACTGAAGCTTTCTTT
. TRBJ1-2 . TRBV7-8 CASRPSRSTGYGYTF TGTGCCAGCAGGCCCTCCCGGAGTACAGGGTATGGCTACACCTTC
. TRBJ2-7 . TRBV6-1 CASSKRGDYEQYF TGTGCCAGCAGTAAACGAGGAGACTACGAGCAGTACTTC
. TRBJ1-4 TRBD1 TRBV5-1 CASSLSQSRGQRETNEKLFF TGCGCCAGCAGCTTGAGCCAATCGAGGGGGCAAAGAGAGACTAATGAAAAACTGTTTTTT
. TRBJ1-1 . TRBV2 CASRVFGQSGVSPDTEAFF TGTGCCAGCAGAGTATTTGGACAGTCCGGGGTTTCCCCGGACACTGAAGCTTTCTTT
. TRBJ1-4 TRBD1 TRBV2 CASSGTRDRGPFATNEKLFF TGTGCCAGCAGTGGAACCCGGGACAGGGGCCCTTTCGCAACTAATGAAAAACTGTTTTTT
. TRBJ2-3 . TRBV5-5 CASSLGGVYPDTQYF TGTGCCAGCAGCTTAGGGGGTGTCTACCCAGATACGCAGTATTTT